Sequencing of this T cell receptor (beta chain) was carried out in a study of CD8 T cells in ankylosing spondylitis. Study-level findings and limits: Previous work reported some of these motif variants in the synovial fluid and blood of reactive arthritis.

As for this clonotype: The target antigen is unknown. One end of the junction does not line up with germline, which may come from a read error.

TCRdb recomputed calls from the 5' RACE reads with MiXCR, one row per CDR3 protein. There are about 340,000 distinct CDR3 sequences in the sample; roughly 14% occur only once, and approximately 1% lies in the top ten. This CDR3 spans 15 amino acids. CDR1 is SGHAT and CDR2 is FQNNGV in the germline V gene. Material: blood, either unsorted or a sorted T cell fraction (not recorded which). The chain is built from TRBV11-2 and TRBJ2-2; TRBD1 matches at 8 bases. The receptor was derived from a male donor with ankylosing spondylitis or in good health (not recorded which). CDR3: CASHWTGWDTGKLFF. CDR3 in DNA: TGTGCCAGTCACTGGACAGGGTGGGACACCGGGAAGCTGTTTTTT.